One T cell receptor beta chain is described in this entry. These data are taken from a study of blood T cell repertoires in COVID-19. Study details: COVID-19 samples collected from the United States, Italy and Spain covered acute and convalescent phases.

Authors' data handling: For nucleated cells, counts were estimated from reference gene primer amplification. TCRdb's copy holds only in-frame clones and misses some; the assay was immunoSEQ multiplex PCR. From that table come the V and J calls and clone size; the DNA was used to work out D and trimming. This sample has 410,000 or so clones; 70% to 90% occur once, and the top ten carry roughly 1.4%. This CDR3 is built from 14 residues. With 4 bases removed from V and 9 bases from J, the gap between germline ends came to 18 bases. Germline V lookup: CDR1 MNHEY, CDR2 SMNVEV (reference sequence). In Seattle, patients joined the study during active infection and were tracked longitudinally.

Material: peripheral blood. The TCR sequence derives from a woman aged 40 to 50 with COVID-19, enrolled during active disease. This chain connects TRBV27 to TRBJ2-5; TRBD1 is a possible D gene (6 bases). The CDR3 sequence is CASSSRVGAGAQYF. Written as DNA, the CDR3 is TGTGCCAGCAGTTCCCGGGTGGGGGCCGGGGCCCAGTACTTC.